Listed here are 27 T cell receptor beta chains from one sample, sequenced in a study of spatial heterogeneity in lung cancer. The time point is: sample taken at primary tumor resection. TCRdb reprocessed the 5' RACE reads with MiXCR, giving one entry per CDR3 protein. The sample yields roughly 17,000 distinct CDR3 sequences, roughly 6% seen once. The study's findings and limits: It was found that expanded intratumoral alpha and beta TCR counts tracked tumor mutation counts.

Antigen specificity for these receptors is unknown. The specimen comprised lung tumor tissue, sampled at surgery. The receptors originated from a male donor with early-stage non-small cell lung cancer.

The table lists this clonotype with many counts. This beta chain is a stray sequence in a library constructed for alpha chains; its clone size is not meaningful. The rearrangement joins TRBV12-3 or TRBV12-4 to TRBJ1-5; D ambiguous. The CDR3 extends over 11 amino acids. V was cut by 4 bases and J by 7 bases, with 5 bases left in between. This CDR3 is CASSSGQPQHF. The CDR3, as DNA: TGTGCCAGCAGTTCGGGACAGCCCCAGCATTTT.

Only a few counts were recorded for this clonotype. The library was designed around alpha chains, so this beta chain is a stray read whose abundance carries little weight. V and J are TRBV4-1 and TRBJ2-5; D may be TRBD2 (5 bases). V lost 7 bases to trimming and J lost 2 bases, with 14 bases between them. The CDR3 contains 14 residues. From germline, CDR1 is MGHRA and CDR2 YSYEKL. CDR3 coding DNA: TGCGCCAGCACTCTCAATGAGGGACAAGAGACCCAGTACTTC. Its protein product is CASTLNEGQETQYF.

This clonotype was seen a handful of times. Since it is a stray read in a library aimed at alpha chains, this beta chain has a size that is not meaningful. The genes are TRBV5-5 and TRBJ2-7; 9 positions match TRBD1. This CDR3 is built from 15 residues. In germline, CDR1 is SGHKS, CDR2 YYEKEE (reference sequence). V trimming: 0 bases; J trimming: 3 bases; junction bases outside the gene matches: 4. CDR3 sequence: CASSLVGQGYYEQYF. Here the CDR3 DNA reads TGTGCCAGCAGCTTGGTGGGACAGGGCTACTACGAGCAGTACTTC.

This clonotype has a count of ten or more. This beta chain is a stray read from a library made for alpha chains; its abundance is not meaningful. The DNA of the CDR3 is TGTGCCAGCAGCTACGGAGGCGGGCGCCTCGAGACCCAGTACTTC. This encodes CASSYGGGRLETQYF. V gene TRBV5-5 combines with J gene TRBJ2-5; TRBD2 might be the D (5 bases). Trimming left V 3 bases short and J 5 bases short, with 17 bases between. CDR1 and CDR2 (germline): SGHKS, YYEKEE (reference sequence). CDR3 length: 15 residues. Complete variable domain (other parts from reference TRBV5-5 and TRBJ2-5): DAGVTQSPTHLIKTRGQQVTLRCSPISGHKSVSWYQQVLGQGPQFIFQYYEKEERGRGNFPDRFSARQFPNYSSELNVNALLLGDSALYLCASSYGGGRLETQYFGPGTRLLVL.

The sample holds a few counts of this clonotype. Little can be read into the size of this beta chain, an off-target read in a library designed for alpha chains. V usage is TRBV5-4 and J usage is TRBJ2-1; the match to TRBD1 covers 7 bases. From germline, CDR1 is SGHNT and CDR2 YYREEE (reference sequence). V was clipped by 0 bases and J by 4 bases; unmatched bases: 4. CDR3 length equals 15 residues. The CDR3 sequence: CASSLDRGPYNEQFF. DNA for the CDR3: TGTGCCAGCAGCTTGGACAGGGGCCCATACAATGAGCAGTTCTTC.

The sample holds many counts of this clonotype. This beta chain came through as a stray read in a library set up for alpha chains, and its size says little. This sequence joins TRBV14 and TRBJ1-1; maybe TRBD1 (5 bases). CDR3 length equals 13 residues. Germline V gives CDR1 SGHDN, CDR2 FVKESK. Trimming shortened V by 6 bases and J by 7 bases, and 15 bases separated the two germline ends. The CDR3 bases are TGTGCCAGCAGTCCCCAGGGTGGCGGTGAAGCTTTCTTT. It specifies CASSPQGGGEAFF.

This clonotype appeared many times. Since it is a stray read in a library aimed at alpha chains, this beta chain has a size that is not meaningful. The rearrangement joins TRBV20-1 to TRBJ2-7; 11 nucleotides match TRBD2. Trimming removed 2 bases from V and 5 bases from J; junction bases left unmatched: 14. This CDR3 comprises 17 residues. Germline V gene data show CDR1 as DFQATT and CDR2 as SNEGSKA (reference sequence). For the CDR3, the DNA is TGCAGTGCTAGATCTGGCCTACTAGCGGGAGTAAGGAACGAGCAGTACTTC. This gives the protein CSARSGLLAGVRNEQYF.

The table lists this clonotype with a count of one. Compared with germline, one end of the junction differs, possibly owing to a read error. A library made for alpha chains picked up this beta chain off target, so its size means little. The chain is built from TRBV6-1 and TRBJ1-5; D ambiguous. The CDR3 extends over 14 amino acids. Germline lookup yields CDR1 MNHNS and CDR2 SASEGT. CDR3 DNA: TGTGTCAGCGTAACAGCGGCGGGCAATCAGCCCCAGCATTTT. Its protein product is CVSVTAAGNQPQHF.

In this sample, this clonotype turned up a few times. Because this beta chain is a stray read in a library intended to capture alpha chains, its abundance should not be given much weight. The chain carries TRBV20-1 and TRBJ2-7; 13 nucleotides line up with TRBD2. The CDR3 totals 16 residues. Unmatched junction bases numbered 4, after V lost 0 bases and J lost 2 bases. CDR1 and CDR2 from the germline V gene are DFQATT and SNEGSKA (reference sequence). CDR3 amino acids: CSARELAGGITYEQYF. CDR3 DNA sequence: TGCAGTGCTAGAGAACTAGCGGGAGGGATTACCTACGAGCAGTACTTC.

In this sample, this clonotype turned up many times. A library made for alpha chains picked up this beta chain off target, so its size means little. In DNA form, the CDR3 reads TGCGCCAGCAGCCAAGATCAGGGGAGGGGATTTGAAAAACTGTTTTTT. Amino acid sequence: CASSQDQGRGFEKLFF. The V call is TRBV4-1, the J call TRBJ1-4, with D perhaps TRBD1 (6 bases). The CDR3 spans 16 residues. The germline gives CDR1 MGHRA, CDR2 YSYEKL. V was shortened by 0 bases and J by 7 bases, with 15 bases between the two germline ends.

This clonotype was observed at least ten times. The library was built for alpha chains, so this beta chain is an off-target read and its size means little. The chain recombines TRBV7-8 with TRBJ2-5; the D call may be TRBD1 or TRBD2 (5 bases each). Trimming stripped 5 bases from V and 6 bases from J, with 22 bases between. CDR3 length: 16 amino acids. The germline CDR1 and CDR2 sequences are SGHVS and FQNEAQ. The chain's CDR3 is CASSNRLRDPTKTQYF. Written as DNA, the CDR3 is TGTGCCAGCAGCAATCGCCTCCGGGACCCCACGAAGACCCAGTACTTC. Full variable domain (rest looked up from reference TRBV7-8 and TRBJ2-5): GAGVSQSPRYKVAKRGQDVALRCDPISGHVSLFWYQQALGQGPEFLTYFQNEAQLDKSGLPSDRFFAERPEGSVSTLKIQRTQQEDSAVYLCASSNRLRDPTKTQYFGPGTRLLVL.

Many counts were recorded for this clonotype. This beta chain was picked up by a library intended for alpha chains and is off target, so its count carries little meaning. The V gene is TRBV9, the J gene TRBJ1-4; 11 nucleotides align to TRBD1. J gave up 8 bases and V 4 bases, and 10 bases lay outside the gene matches. Germline V gene data show CDR1 as SGDLS and CDR2 as YYNGEE. This CDR3 has 16 amino acids. CDR3 sequence (DNA): TGTGCCAGCAGCACTTGGACAGGGGGCCCAGGGGAAAAACTGTTTTTT. As protein: CASSTWTGGPGEKLFF.

A remark on this clonotype: This beta chain came through as a stray read in a library set up for alpha chains, and its size says little. The chain combines TRBV18 with TRBJ1-2; a possible D gene is TRBD1 (5 bases). Germline V lookup: CDR1 KGHSH, CDR2 LQKENI. V was shortened by 4 bases and J by 4 bases, with 13 bases between the two germline ends. The CDR3 extends over 14 amino acids. CDR3 bases: TGTGCCAGCTCACAGACAGTCCCTACCTATGGCTACACCTTC. Translation: CASSQTVPTYGYTF.

As to this clonotype: This beta chain turned up in a library designed for alpha chains; as an off-target read, its abundance says little. The chain links TRBV20-1 to TRBJ2-1; 13 bases map to TRBD2. This CDR3 is 16 amino acids long. Trimming at V came to 2 bases and at J to 9 bases, leaving 10 bases not matched to a gene. CDR1 and CDR2 (germline): DFQATT, SNEGSKA (reference sequence). The CDR3 DNA follows: TGCAGTGCTAGATCTGGCCTACTAGCGGGAGGGACTGAGCAGTTCTTC. Protein sequence: CSARSGLLAGGTEQFF.

This clonotype was detected many times. In a library made to pick up alpha chains, this beta chain is a stray read with a size that means little. V is TRBV12-3 or TRBV12-4 and J is TRBJ1-5; D gene ambiguous. This CDR3 has 14 residues. Trimming stripped 1 base from V and 6 bases from J, with 10 bases between. The CDR3 coding sequence is TGTGCCAGCAGTTTAGGCTGGAGTGGTCAGCCCCAGCATTTT. Residues: CASSLGWSGQPQHF.

At least ten counts were recorded for this clonotype. This beta chain is an unintended read in a library built for alpha chains; its size means little. CDR3 DNA: TGTGCCATCAGAGGGACAGGGGGGGACGAGCAGTACTTC. It encodes CAIRGTGGDEQYF. The genes are TRBV10-3 and TRBJ2-7, with 11 nucleotides matching TRBD1. Germline V CDR1 and CDR2: ENHRY, SYGVKD. The CDR3 length is 13 residues. Trimming cost V 6 bases and J 5 bases; bases outside gene matches: 3.

This clonotype showed up many times. As an off-target read in a library built for alpha chains, this beta chain has a frequency of little significance. The rearrangement links TRBV28 to TRBJ1-2, with D possibly TRBD1 on 5 matching bases. V was clipped by 7 bases and J by 3 bases, with 9 bases between them. Germline lookup yields CDR1 MDHEN and CDR2 SYDVKM. CDR3 size: 12 residues. CDR3 DNA: TGTGCCAGCAAGCAGGGATACTATGGCTACACCTTC. This encodes CASKQGYYGYTF.

This clonotype was seen many times. A library made for alpha chains picked up this beta chain off target, so its size means little. The rearrangement uses TRBV18 and TRBJ1-5; 8 nucleotides agree with TRBD1. Losses at the gene ends were 8 bases for V and 5 bases for J; bases not matched to a gene: 5. The CDR3 is made up of 13 amino acids. Germline CDR1 KGHSH, CDR2 LQKENI. The chain's CDR3 is CASTKDRDQPQHF. The CDR3 DNA reads TGTGCCAGCACAAAGGACAGGGATCAGCCCCAGCATTTT.

At least ten counts were recorded for this clonotype. The library was designed around alpha chains, so this beta chain is a stray read whose abundance carries little weight. The genes are TRBV28 and TRBJ1-2; 7 nucleotides agree with TRBD1. CDR1 is MDHEN and CDR2 is SYDVKM in the germline V gene. The CDR3 length is 15 residues. V lost 6 bases and J lost 6; bases outside the gene matches: 13. Here the CDR3 reads CASRRTGTVWNGYTF. CDR3 bases: TGTGCCAGCAGGCGGACCGGGACAGTTTGGAATGGCTACACCTTC.

This clonotype was counted at least ten times. The library was prepared for alpha chains; this beta chain is a stray read, so its frequency means little. The rearrangement links TRBV10-2 to TRBJ2-1; 9 bases line up with TRBD2. Germline V gene lookup returns CDR1 WSHSY and CDR2 SAAADI. CDR3 size: 14 residues. After removal of 7 bases from V and 1 base from J, the junction contained 2 bases not matched to a gene. CDR3 DNA sequence: TGCGCCAGCATGGCGGGAGGGTCCTACAATGAGCAGTTCTTC. Translated, it gives CASMAGGSYNEQFF.

This clonotype was found many times. Since it is a stray read in a library aimed at alpha chains, this beta chain has a size that is not meaningful. The chain couples TRBV28 to TRBJ2-7; 8 nucleotides match TRBD1. J was trimmed by 6 bases and V by 6 bases; bases with no gene match: 4. The germline V gene has CDR1 MDHEN and CDR2 SYDVKM. The CDR3 loop spans 12 amino acids. The CDR3 protein is CASSPTGGEQYF. The CDR3 DNA sequence: TGTGCCAGCAGCCCAACAGGGGGCGAGCAGTACTTC. Based on the CDR3 plus reference TRBV28 and TRBJ2-7, the full variable domain is DVKVTQSSRYLVKRTGEKVFLECVQDMDHENMFWYRQDPGLGLRLIYFSYDVKMKEKGDIPEGYSVSREKKERFSLILESASTNQTSMYLCASSPTGGEQYFGPGTRLTVT.

Ten or more counts support this clonotype. Because the library targeted alpha chains, this beta chain is an off-target read whose size means little. The rearrangement joins TRBV5-6 to TRBJ2-3; weak D call: TRBD2 (5 bases). The CDR3 consists of 18 residues. In germline, CDR1 is SGHDT, CDR2 YYEEEE. Trimming cost V 3 bases and J 3 bases, with 23 bases left between them. CDR3 residues: CASSSSARARRWTDTQYF. The CDR3 DNA reads TGTGCCAGCAGCTCCTCCGCGAGGGCTCGTCGGTGGACAGATACGCAGTATTTT.

Many counts were recorded for this clonotype. This beta chain is an off-target read within a library intended for alpha chains, so its frequency means little. V usage is TRBV10-2 and J usage is TRBJ2-1; the match to TRBD2 covers 14 bases. Per the germline V gene, CDR1 is WSHSY and CDR2 is SAAADI. V shed 2 bases, J shed 6 bases, and the junction held 0 bases outside the gene matches. The CDR3 contains 15 residues. The CDR3 bases are TGCGCCAGCAGTGAGGGGACTAGCGGGAGCAATGAGCAGTTCTTC. Translating gives CASSEGTSGSNEQFF.

This clonotype was counted between two and nine times. Because this beta chain is a stray read in a library intended to capture alpha chains, its abundance should not be given much weight. The chain uses TRBV28 and TRBJ2-4; D is uncertain. The V and J ends lost 8 bases and 1 base respectively, with 12 bases between them. Germline lookup yields CDR1 MDHEN and CDR2 SYDVKM. CDR3 length: 14 residues. The CDR3, as DNA: TGTGCCAGCGGCTTATACGAGGCCAAAAACATTCAGTACTTC. Its protein is CASGLYEAKNIQYF. Filled out from reference TRBV28 and TRBJ2-4, the complete variable domain reads DVKVTQSSRYLVKRTGEKVFLECVQDMDHENMFWYRQDPGLGLRLIYFSYDVKMKEKGDIPEGYSVSREKKERFSLILESASTNQTSMYLCASGLYEAKNIQYFGAGTRLSVL.

This clonotype has ten or more counts. This beta chain is an off-target read within a library intended for alpha chains, so its frequency means little. V usage is TRBV2 and J usage is TRBJ2-3; 10 bases match TRBD1. CDR3 length: 18 residues. Germline CDR1 reads SNHLY; CDR2 reads FYNNEI. Trimming took 6 bases from V and 3 from J; bases not matched to a gene: 15. CDR3 in amino acids: CASRPPGQGLVETDTQYF. The CDR3 nucleotides read TGTGCCAGCAGGCCACCGGGACAGGGGCTTGTCGAAACAGATACGCAGTATTTT.

This clonotype was seen more than once but under ten times. Found in a library prepared for alpha chains, this beta chain is an off-target read, and its abundance has little meaning. This chain links TRBV2 with TRBJ1-1, with D unclear. V was shortened by 1 base and J by 1 base, with 7 bases between the two germline ends. Germline CDR1 SNHLY, CDR2 FYNNEI. There are 14 residues in the CDR3. The DNA of the CDR3 is TGTGCCAGCAGTGAAGTGCGACAGAACACTGAAGCTTTCTTT. This sequence encodes CASSEVRQNTEAFF.

This clonotype is labeled medium-sized (0.01 to 0.1%). This beta chain is an off-target read within a library intended for alpha chains, so its frequency means little. As DNA, the CDR3 is TGTGCCGCAGAACCTGGACTAGGCACAGATACGCAGTATTTT. Its protein is CAAEPGLGTDTQYF. The V and J genes are TRBV10-3 and TRBJ2-3; TRBD2 aligns across 7 bases. J was trimmed by 1 base and V by 11 bases; bases with no gene match: 9. CDR1 is ENHRY and CDR2 is SYGVKD in the germline V gene. This CDR3 comprises 14 residues.